What follows describes a single T cell receptor beta chain. The V and J ends lost 1 base and 12 bases, in that order; junction bases with no gene match: 4. The CDR3 spans 13 residues. The V gene's germline CDR1 is SEHNR and CDR2 FQNEAQ (reference sequence). TCRdb's table, derived via immunoSEQ multiplex PCR, lists solely in-frame clones and lacks some. The profile shows tens of thousands of clones, 75% to 85% of them singletons. These data are taken from a study of blood T cell repertoires in COVID-19. Across the study: COVID-19 samples from acute and convalescent phases originated in the United States, Italy and Spain. Sources were T cells, B-cell-depleted T cells, or PBMCs; the material itself was cDNA or gDNA.

This clonotype was sampled from a woman older than 75 with acute or convalescent COVID-19. The sample comprised peripheral blood. This chain connects TRBV7-9 to TRBJ1-2, with TRBD1 matching 11 bases. DNA for the CDR3: TGTGCCAGCAGCTTAGGGACAGGGGGCGTCGACACCTTC. Protein sequence: CASSLGTGGVDTF.